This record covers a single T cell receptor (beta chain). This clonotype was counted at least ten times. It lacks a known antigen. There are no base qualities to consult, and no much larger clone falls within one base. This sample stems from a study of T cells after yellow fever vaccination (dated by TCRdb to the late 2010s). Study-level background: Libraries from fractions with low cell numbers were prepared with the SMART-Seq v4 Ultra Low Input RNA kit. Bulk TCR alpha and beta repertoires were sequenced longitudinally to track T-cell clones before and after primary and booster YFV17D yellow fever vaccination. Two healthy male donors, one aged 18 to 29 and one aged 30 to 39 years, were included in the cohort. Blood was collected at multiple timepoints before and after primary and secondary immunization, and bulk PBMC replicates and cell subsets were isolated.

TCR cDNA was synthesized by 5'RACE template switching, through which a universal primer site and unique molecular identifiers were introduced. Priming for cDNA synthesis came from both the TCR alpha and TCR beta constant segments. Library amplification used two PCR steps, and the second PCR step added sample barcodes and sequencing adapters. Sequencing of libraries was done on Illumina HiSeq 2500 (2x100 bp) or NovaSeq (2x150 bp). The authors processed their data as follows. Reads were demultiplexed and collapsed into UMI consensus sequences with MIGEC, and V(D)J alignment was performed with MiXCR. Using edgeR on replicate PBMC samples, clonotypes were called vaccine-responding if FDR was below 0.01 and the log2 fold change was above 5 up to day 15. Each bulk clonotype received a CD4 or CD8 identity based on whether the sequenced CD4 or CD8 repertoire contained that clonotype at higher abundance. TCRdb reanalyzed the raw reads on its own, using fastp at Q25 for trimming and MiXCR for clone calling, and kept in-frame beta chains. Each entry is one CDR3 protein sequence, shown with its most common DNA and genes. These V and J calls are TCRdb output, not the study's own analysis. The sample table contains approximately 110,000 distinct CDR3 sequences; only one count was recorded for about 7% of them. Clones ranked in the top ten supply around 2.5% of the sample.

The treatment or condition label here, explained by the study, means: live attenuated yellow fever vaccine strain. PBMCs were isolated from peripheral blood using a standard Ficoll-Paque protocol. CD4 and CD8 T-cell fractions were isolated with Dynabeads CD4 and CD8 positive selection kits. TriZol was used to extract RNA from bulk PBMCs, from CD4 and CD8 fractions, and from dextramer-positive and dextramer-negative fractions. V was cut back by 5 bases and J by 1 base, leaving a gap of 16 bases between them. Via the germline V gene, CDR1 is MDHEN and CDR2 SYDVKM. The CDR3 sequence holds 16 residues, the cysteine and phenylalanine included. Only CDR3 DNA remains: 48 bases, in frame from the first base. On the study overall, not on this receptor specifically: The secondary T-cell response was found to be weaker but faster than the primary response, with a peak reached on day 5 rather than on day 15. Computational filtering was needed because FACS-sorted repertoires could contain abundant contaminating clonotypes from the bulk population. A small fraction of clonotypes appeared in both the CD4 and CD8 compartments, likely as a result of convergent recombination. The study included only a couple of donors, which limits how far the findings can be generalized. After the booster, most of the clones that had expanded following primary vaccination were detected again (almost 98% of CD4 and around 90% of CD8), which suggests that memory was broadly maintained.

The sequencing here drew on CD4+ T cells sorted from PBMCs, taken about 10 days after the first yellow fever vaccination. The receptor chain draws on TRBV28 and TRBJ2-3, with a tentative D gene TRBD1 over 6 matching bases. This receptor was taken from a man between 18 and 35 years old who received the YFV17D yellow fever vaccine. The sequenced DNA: TGTGCCAGCAGTAGACTACAGGGCCGGGGCACAGATACGCAGTATTTT. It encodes CASSRLQGRGTDTQYF.